These 20 T cell receptor beta chains came from one sample sequenced in a study of Ad26.COV2.S vaccination and SARS-CoV-2 variants. Only in-frame clones appear in the TCRdb table, and some are missing; sequencing was by immunoSEQ multiplex PCR. Of 350,000 to 450,000 clones detected, 80% to 95% appear once; the ten largest clones hold around 1.8%. Treatment reported: some 20 received Ad26.COV2.S at low or high dose, single or two shots; 5 received placebo; per-sample allocation not given. Sample collection was performed on day 63 after the first vaccine or placebo injection. Sequences were derived from peripheral blood, sampled in a trial of Ad26.COV2.S vaccine versus placebo. Receptor source: a person between 18 and 65 years old who received the Ad26.COV2.S COVID-19 vaccine or a placebo.

The chain links TRBV5-1 to TRBJ1-6; D possibly corresponds to TRBD1 (5 bases). The V gene's germline CDR1 is SGHRS and CDR2 YFSETQ. The CDR3 is 13 residues long. The V end was cut by 5 bases, the J end by 4 bases, with 7 bases between. CDR3 sequence (DNA): TGCGCCAGCAGACAGGAGTATAATTCACCCCTCCACTTT. It specifies CASRQEYNSPLHF.

This chain connects TRBV27 to TRBJ1-1, with D possibly TRBD1 on 6 matching bases. Looked up from germline, CDR1 is MNHEY and CDR2 is SMNVEV (reference sequence). Trimming removed 6 bases at V and 1 base at J, with 12 bases between. This CDR3 has 14 amino acids. The CDR3 DNA reads as TGTGCCAGCAGGCCGCAGGGACAGAACACTGAAGCTTTCTTT. Translating gives CASRPQGQNTEAFF.

This chain connects TRBV19 to TRBJ1-1; no definite D call. CDR1 LNHDA and CDR2 SQIVND come from the germline V gene (reference sequence). The ends were cut back, 3 bases at V and 4 bases at J, with 9 bases in the middle. This CDR3 is 13 amino acids long. The CDR3 is CASSMAFPTEAFF. In DNA, the CDR3 is TGTGCCAGTAGTATGGCTTTCCCCACTGAAGCTTTCTTT.

The J gene is TRBJ1-5, the V gene TRBV12-3 or TRBV12-4, with no clear D. V was cut by 7 bases and J by 7 bases, with 14 bases left in between. The CDR3 runs to 13 residues. CDR3 sequence reads: CASTGGQSQPQHF. The DNA of the CDR3 is TGTGCCAGCACGGGAGGGCAATCGCAGCCCCAGCATTTT.

This clone is a singleton in its sample. The chain uses TRBV3-1 (or the pseudogene TRBV3-2) and TRBJ1-6; no reliable D call. V was pared by 1 base and J by 9 bases, with 13 bases between. The CDR3 has 15 amino acids. Germline V gene sequence: CDR1 LGHDT, CDR2 YNNKEL (reference sequence). For the CDR3, the DNA is TGTGCCAGCAGCCAAGTCAGTCTATGGCCTTCACCCCTCCACTTT. It specifies CASSQVSLWPSPLHF.

The chain couples TRBV6-2 or TRBV6-3 to TRBJ2-7, with 7 bases identical to TRBD1. From germline, CDR1 is MNHEY and CDR2 SVGEGT. After removal of 4 bases from V and 0 bases from J, the junction contained 15 bases not matched to a gene. There are 18 residues in the CDR3. The DNA of the CDR3 is TGTGCCAGCAGTTTGGCAAAGCCTCTAGGACAGGTCTCCTACGAGCAGTACTTC. It translates to CASSLAKPLGQVSYEQYF.

CDR3 coding DNA: TGTGCCAGCAGCGTATGGAGCGGGGGGTACACCGGGGAGCTGTTTTTT. It encodes CASSVWSGGYTGELFF. This sequence joins TRBV9 and TRBJ2-2, with 9 bases fitting TRBD2. Trimming removed 1 base from V and 3 bases from J; junction bases left unmatched: 4. The CDR3 runs 16 residues. Germline V gene lookup returns CDR1 SGDLS and CDR2 YYNGEE.

V gene TRBV27 combines with J gene TRBJ1-2; perhaps TRBD1 as D (6 bases). Germline V gene sequence: CDR1 MNHEY, CDR2 SMNVEV (reference sequence). The CDR3 is made up of 14 amino acids. Deletions cut 1 base from V and 3 bases from J, with 9 bases between. CDR3 in amino acids: CASSLFQGHYGYTF. The CDR3 DNA reads TGTGCCAGCAGTTTATTCCAGGGGCACTATGGCTACACCTTC.

The rearrangement joins TRBV15 to TRBJ1-2; possibly TRBD1 for D (5 bases). Germline V gene sequence: CDR1 LNHNV, CDR2 YYDKDF (reference sequence). CDR3 length: 14 amino acids. Trimming removed 5 bases from V and 5 bases from J, with 15 bases in between. The CDR3 sequence is CATSRGGQIYGYTF. In DNA, the CDR3 is TGTGCCACCAGCCGGGGAGGACAAATATATGGCTACACCTTC.

This sequence joins TRBV30 and TRBJ1-6, with D tentatively TRBD1 (5 bases). Germline loops: CDR1 GTSNPN, CDR2 SVGIG (reference sequence). The CDR3 totals 14 residues. The V gene lost 0 bases and the J gene lost 7 bases, with 10 bases spanning the gap. CDR3 region: CAWSVGRANSPLHF. CDR3 DNA: TGTGCCTGGAGTGTTGGCAGGGCGAATTCACCCCTCCACTTT. Full variable domain (missing parts from reference TRBV30 and TRBJ1-6): SQTIHQWPATLVQPVGSPLSLECTVEGTSNPNLYWYRQAAGRGLQLLFYSVGIGQISSEVPQNLSASRPQDRQFILSSKKLLLSDSGFYLCAWSVGRANSPLHFGNGTRLTVT.

This chain links TRBV19 with TRBJ1-1; D gene ambiguous. The germline V gene encodes CDR1 LNHDA and CDR2 SQIVND (reference sequence). The V end lost 1 base, the J end lost 1 base, and 7 bases lay between the germline ends. The length of the CDR3 is 14 residues. CDR3 region: CASSIAGANTEAFF. The CDR3 DNA is TGTGCCAGTAGTATAGCAGGTGCGAACACTGAAGCTTTCTTT.

The chain joins TRBV5-1 to TRBJ2-5; 9 bases are shared with TRBD2. V lost 4 bases, J lost 5 bases, and 6 bases stayed unmatched. Germline V lookup: CDR1 SGHRS, CDR2 YFSETQ. The CDR3 length is 14 residues. CDR3 sequence: CASSLAGLAETQYF. Written as DNA, the CDR3 is TGCGCCAGCAGCCTAGCCGGACTAGCGGAGACCCAGTACTTC.

This clone was counted a few times. The CDR3 nucleotides are TGTGCCAGCAGGACCCCGGGACAGGGTGGCTACGAGCAGTACTTC. It translates to CASRTPGQGGYEQYF. This chain links TRBV27 with TRBJ2-7; 9 nucleotides align to TRBD1. This CDR3 contains 15 residues. With V trimmed by 6 bases and J by 3 bases, 9 bases remained unmatched. Germline CDR1 is MNHEY and CDR2 is SMNVEV (reference sequence).

The chain couples TRBV7-9 to TRBJ1-4; D possibly corresponds to TRBD1 (5 bases). The CDR3 sequence is 15 residues long. Germline V CDR1 and CDR2: SEHNR, FQNEAQ (reference sequence). Trimming cost V 5 bases and J 2 bases, with 12 bases left between them. The CDR3 reads CASSETGVTNEKLFF. DNA for the CDR3: TGTGCCAGCAGCGAAACAGGAGTTACTAATGAAAAACTGTTTTTT.

The V and J genes are TRBV6-1 and TRBJ1-2; the D gene is possibly TRBD1 (6 bases). Trimming removed 1 base at V and 6 bases at J, with 9 bases between. The CDR3 has 13 residues. Germline-derived CDR1 and CDR2 are MNHNS and SASEGT. CDR3 amino acids: CASSEVRGNGYTF. As DNA, the CDR3 is TGTGCCAGCAGTGAAGTCAGGGGTAATGGCTACACCTTC.

This chain connects TRBV5-4 to TRBJ2-2, with 11 bases fitting TRBD1. Trimming removed 5 bases from V and 2 bases from J; junction bases left unmatched: 11. The V gene's germline CDR1 is SGHNT and CDR2 YYREEE (reference sequence). CDR3 length: 18 amino acids. The CDR3 bases are TGTGCCAGCAGAGGAGGACAGGGGGCCCTCCCAAACACCGGGGAGCTGTTTTTT. Its protein is CASRGGQGALPNTGELFF.

This clone appeared once. J is TRBJ1-6 and V is TRBV19; D remains unclear. The CDR3 is made up of 12 amino acids. V was clipped by 6 bases and J by 9 bases, with 9 bases between them. Germline values: CDR1 LNHDA, CDR2 SQIVND (reference sequence). The CDR3 loop reads CASRNGASPLHF. Here the CDR3 DNA reads TGTGCCAGTAGGAATGGTGCTTCACCCCTCCACTTT.

V usage is TRBV30 and J usage is TRBJ2-1, with 8 bases that match TRBD2. The CDR3 has 16 residues. Germline CDR1 and CDR2: GTSNPN and SVGIG (reference sequence). With V trimmed by 1 base and J by 1 base, 6 bases remained unmatched. CDR3 sequence: CAWSDGGASSYNEQFF. CDR3 bases: TGTGCCTGGAGTGACGGGGGGGCTTCGTCCTACAATGAGCAGTTCTTC. Full variable domain (remainder filled in from reference TRBV30 and TRBJ2-1): SQTIHQWPATLVQPVGSPLSLECTVEGTSNPNLYWYRQAAGRGLQLLFYSVGIGQISSEVPQNLSASRPQDRQFILSSKKLLLSDSGFYLCAWSDGGASSYNEQFFGPGTRLTVL.

This sequence joins TRBV19 and TRBJ1-5, with D possibly matching TRBD1 (5 bases). With 5 bases removed from V and 11 bases from J, the gap between germline ends came to 16 bases. Germline CDR1 LNHDA, CDR2 SQIVND (reference sequence). The CDR3 totals 13 residues. DNA for the CDR3: TGTGCCAGTAGTGACCGGCCTGAAGGGGCCCAGCATTTT. Translating it yields CASSDRPEGAQHF.

V is TRBV6-2 or TRBV6-3 and J is TRBJ1-6; maybe TRBD1 (5 bases). Germline CDR1 and CDR2: MNHEY and SVGEGT. V lost 2 bases and J 6 bases, leaving 14 bases between the germline ends. The CDR3 has 16 amino acids. The CDR3 is CASSYPYGAGNSPLHF. The DNA of the CDR3 is TGTGCCAGCAGTTACCCTTACGGGGCCGGTAATTCACCCCTCCACTTT.